Listed below are T cell receptor beta chains from one sample, sequenced in a study of human T cells and chemical hapten exposure. Each CDR3 protein gets one entry after TCRdb re-called the RACE reads with MiXCR. In the table there are tens of thousands of distinct CDR3 sequences, 14% of which are singletons. The starting material was whole blood, obtained in connection with sensitization to the hapten diphenylcyclopropenone (DPC). Every receptor here comes from a woman aged 50 to 60 with alopecia areata. Some clones in this sample may be carry-over from other donors' samples. The CDR3 runs from the conserved cysteine through the conserved F or W. D genes are given only for firm matches. Some rows have no size entry. The others give once, few or many, or a class for an expanded clone.

CDR3aa	CDR3nt	v_gene	j_gene	abundance	d_gene
CASSYSRGSDTQYF	TGTGCCAGCAGTTACTCGAGAGGTTCCGATACGCAGTATTTT	TRBV6-6	TRBJ2-3	few	NA
CASSLGRILYEQYF	TGTGCCAGCAGCTTGGGACGGATCCTCTACGAGCAGTACTTC	TRBV5-6	TRBJ2-7	NA	NA
CASKIGRNPNQPQHF	TGTGCCAGTAAAATCGGGCGGAATCCGAATCAGCCCCAGCATTTT	TRBV19	TRBJ1-5	few	NA
CASSMATSSPYEQYF	TGTGCCAGTAGTATGGCGACTAGCTCCCCCTACGAGCAGTACTTC	TRBV19	TRBJ2-7	few	TRBD2
CASSTTSGATYEQYF	TGCGCCAGCAGCACCACTAGCGGGGCCACCTACGAGCAGTACTTC	TRBV5-1	TRBJ2-7	NA	TRBD2
CASSRDSPGAKNIQYF	TGCGCCAGCAGTCGGGACAGCCCTGGAGCCAAAAACATTCAGTACTTC	TRBV10-2	TRBJ2-4	NA	TRBD1
CAWSVGQGDDQPQHF	TGTGCCTGGAGTGTCGGGCAGGGAGACGATCAGCCCCAGCATTTT	TRBV30	TRBJ1-5	few	NA
CASSATSAPYNEQFF	TGTGCCAGCAGCGCCACTAGCGCCCCCTACAATGAGCAGTTCTTC	TRBV9	TRBJ2-1	NA	TRBD2
CASRPQGMDSPLHF	TGTGCCAGCAGACCACAGGGTATGGATTCACCCCTCCACTTT	TRBV27	TRBJ1-6	few	NA
CASSRTGSYEQYF	TGTGCCAGCAGTAGGACAGGTTCCTACGAGCAGTACTTC	TRBV28	TRBJ2-7	NA	TRBD1
CASSVDLGIGELFF	TGTGCCAGCAGCGTAGATTTGGGAATCGGGGAGCTGTTTTTT	TRBV9	TRBJ2-2	NA	NA
CASSLTSGSGETQYF	TGTGCCAGCAGCTTAACTAGCGGGAGTGGAGAGACCCAGTACTTC	TRBV7-2	TRBJ2-5	NA	TRBD2
CASSAGLVLSTDTQYF	TGTGCCAGCAGCGCCGGACTAGTGCTTAGCACAGATACGCAGTATTTT	TRBV7-9	TRBJ2-3	many	TRBD2
CASSAATGELFF	TGTGCCAGCAGCGCAGCAACCGGGGAGCTGTTTTTT	TRBV7-6	TRBJ2-2	many	NA
CASSLTTSGLYNEQFF	TGTGCCAGCAGTTTAACGACTAGCGGACTCTACAATGAGCAGTTCTTC	TRBV28	TRBJ2-1	few	TRBD2
CASSYLELDIQYF	TGTGCCAGCAGTTATTTGGAATTGGACATTCAGTACTTC	TRBV28	TRBJ2-4	NA	NA
CASILGAGTENTGELFF	TGTGCCAGCATCCTAGGGGCGGGGACAGAGAACACCGGGGAGCTGTTTTTT	TRBV7-8	TRBJ2-2	NA	NA
CSVEVWSNEQFF	TGCAGCGTTGAAGTTTGGAGCAATGAGCAGTTCTTC	TRBV29-1	TRBJ2-1	NA	NA
CASKGGLTDTQYF	TGTGCCAGCAAAGGGGGCCTCACAGATACGCAGTATTTT	TRBV7-9	TRBJ2-3	NA	TRBD1
CASSIPTGTSGYTF	TGTGCCAGTAGTATTCCAACAGGGACGAGCGGCTACACCTTC	TRBV19	TRBJ1-2	NA	NA
CASSVAEGGETQYF	TGTGCCAGCAGCGTAGCGGAGGGAGGGGAGACCCAGTACTTC	TRBV9	TRBJ2-5	NA	TRBD2
CASSESTASNTIYF	TGCGCCAGCAGTGAGTCGACAGCTTCCAACACCATATATTTT	TRBV10-1	TRBJ1-3	NA	NA
CASSKGGILTGELFF	TGTGCCAGCAGCAAGGGGGGAATCCTCACCGGGGAGCTGTTTTTT	TRBV21-1	TRBJ2-2	few	NA
CASKRGPQETQYF	TGTGCCAGCAAAAGGGGGCCACAAGAGACCCAGTACTTC	TRBV2	TRBJ2-5	NA	TRBD1
CASSLGRGEQYF	TGTGCCAGCAGTTTAGGGAGGGGCGAGCAGTACTTC	TRBV6-5	TRBJ2-7	NA	TRBD2
CASSEGSVSYEQYF	TGTGCCAGCAGTGAAGGATCGGTTTCCTACGAGCAGTACTTC	TRBV6-1	TRBJ2-7	many	NA
CSASPGLAGNNEQFF	TGCAGTGCTTCTCCGGGACTAGCGGGTAACAATGAGCAGTTCTTC	TRBV20-1	TRBJ2-1	NA	TRBD2
CASSLVRINGSPLHF	TGTGCCAGCAGCTTAGTTCGGATCAATGGTTCACCCCTCCACTTT	TRBV7-8	TRBJ1-6	few	NA
CATRGNQGNEQFF	TGTGCCACCAGGGGAAACCAGGGGAATGAGCAGTTCTTC	TRBV24-1	TRBJ2-1	few	NA
CASSSRSAQHF	TGTGCCAGCAGTTCCCGGTCGGCCCAGCATTTT	TRBV6-2/TRBV6-3	TRBJ1-5	few	NA
CSGVAGSSYNEQFF	TGCAGTGGAGTAGCGGGGAGCTCCTACAATGAGCAGTTCTTC	TRBV20-1	TRBJ2-1	NA	TRBD2
CASKTSGYYEQYF	TGTGCCAGCAAGACTAGCGGGTACTACGAGCAGTACTTC	TRBV28	TRBJ2-7	NA	TRBD2
CASTGRGLTYNEQFF	TGTGCCAGCACAGGGAGGGGCCTCACCTACAATGAGCAGTTCTTC	TRBV12-3/TRBV12-4	TRBJ2-1	NA	TRBD2